A selection of T cell receptor beta chains follows, all from one sample in a study of glioma-infiltrating T cells after dendritic cell vaccination. The table came from immunoSEQ multiplex PCR; TCRdb's copy has only in-frame clones and leaves some out. Found here are tens of thousands of clones, approximately 80% of them singletons; the top ten hold 2.1%. This sample comprised blood, obtained before dendritic cell vaccination. The receptors originated from a human donor with glioblastoma. CDR3s include the opening cysteine and the closing phenylalanine or tryptophan. The D gene is left open where the match is weak. Where a row states a size, it is once, few, many or the class of an expanded clone; other rows omit it.

21,TRBJ2-6,NA,NA,TRBV4-1,TGCGCCAGCAGCCAAGACCTCGCCCGTCGAACAGGGCTCTCTGGGGCCAACGTCCTGACTTTC,CASSQDLARRTGLSGANVLTF
15,TRBJ1-3,NA,NA,TRBV10-3,TGTGCCATCAGTGAGTCGACAGTTCGGGGAAACACCATATATTTT,CAISESTVRGNTIYF
15,TRBJ2-1,NA,TRBD2,TRBV5-1,TGCGCCAGCAGCTTGACACCCTCCAAGCGGGGTGAGCAGTTCTTC,CASSLTPSKRGEQFF
14,TRBJ2-5,NA,TRBD2,TRBV2,TGTGCCAGCTCCGGTAGAGCGGGGCAAGAGACCCAGTACTTC,CASSGRAGQETQYF
15,TRBJ2-2,NA,TRBD1,TRBV27,TGTGCCAGCAGGGGACAGGGGCGTGACACCGGGGAGCTGTTTTTT,CASRGQGRDTGELFF
16,TRBJ1-5,NA,NA,TRBV6-6,TGTGCCAGCAGCTACCAGGGGAGCGCATCAAATCAGCCCCAGCATTTT,CASSYQGSASNQPQHF
14,TRBJ2-2,NA,TRBD1,TRBV10-3,TGTGCCATCTCCGGGACAGTGAACACCGGGGAGCTGTTTTTT,CAISGTVNTGELFF
14,TRBJ2-6,NA,NA,TRBV5-1,TGCGCCAGCAGCTTGGGCGGCCTTAACGACGTCCTGACTTTC,CASSLGGLNDVLTF
14,TRBJ2-3,once,TRBD1,TRBV2,TGTGCCAGCAGGCGGACAGGGTGGGCAGATACGCAGTATTTT,CASRRTGWADTQYF
13,TRBJ2-5,NA,TRBD2,TRBV6-5,TGTGCCAGCCGTCTGGGGAGGGGAGAGACCCAGTACTTC,CASRLGRGETQYF
15,TRBJ2-3,NA,NA,TRBV11-2,TGTGCCAGCAGCCTAAACTCCTTGACGGGGGATACGCAGTATTTT,CASSLNSLTGDTQYF
15,TRBJ1-1,NA,TRBD1,TRBV5-6,TGTGCCAGCAGCTTGGCCGACAGGGATTTCACTGAAGCTTTCTTT,CASSLADRDFTEAFF
12,TRBJ1-1,NA,NA,TRBV10-3,TGTGCCATCACAGGGGTGGGTACTGAAGCTTTCTTT,CAITGVGTEAFF
15,TRBJ2-3,NA,TRBD2,TRBV7-7,TGTGCCAGCAGCCTACAACTAGCGGGGGCAGATACGCAGTATTTT,CASSLQLAGADTQYF
15,TRBJ1-4,NA,TRBD1,TRBV4-1,TGCGCCAGCAGCCGCTTGACAGGGGGTGATGAAAAACTGTTTTTT,CASSRLTGGDEKLFF
12,TRBJ2-3,NA,NA,TRBV6-5,TGTGCCAGCAGTACTGTGGGGGGGGCCCATAATTTT,CASSTVGGAHNF
16,TRBJ2-1,NA,NA,TRBV11-3,TGTGCCAGCAGCCCACACGACGGGAGCTCCTACAATGAGCAGTTCTTC,CASSPHDGSSYNEQFF
15,TRBJ1-5,NA,NA,TRBV18,TGTGCCAGCTCACCCGCGGGAGGTGGGGGTCAGCCCCAGCATTTT,CASSPAGGGGQPQHF
15,TRBJ1-4,NA,TRBD1,TRBV5-1,TGCGCCAGCAGCTTGAGGGGACAGACTAATGAAAAACTGTTTTTT,CASSLRGQTNEKLFF
13,TRBJ1-2,NA,TRBD1,TRBV6-5,TGTGCCAGCAGGTGGGACAGGGACTATGGCTACACCTTC,CASRWDRDYGYTF